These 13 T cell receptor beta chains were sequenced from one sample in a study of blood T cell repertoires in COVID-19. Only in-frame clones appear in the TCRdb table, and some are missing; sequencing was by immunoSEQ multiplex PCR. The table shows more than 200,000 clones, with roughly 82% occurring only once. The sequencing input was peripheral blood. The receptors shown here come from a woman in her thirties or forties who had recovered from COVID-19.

The chain's CDR3 is CASSLSRSGELFF. CDR3 DNA: TGTGCCAGCAGCTTATCTCGTTCCGGGGAGCTGTTTTTT. The rearrangement joins TRBV11-1 to TRBJ2-2; D not resolved. Germline V gives CDR1 SGHAT, CDR2 FQDESV (reference sequence). The CDR3 spans 13 residues. V was cut by 2 bases and J by 6 bases, with 7 bases left in between.

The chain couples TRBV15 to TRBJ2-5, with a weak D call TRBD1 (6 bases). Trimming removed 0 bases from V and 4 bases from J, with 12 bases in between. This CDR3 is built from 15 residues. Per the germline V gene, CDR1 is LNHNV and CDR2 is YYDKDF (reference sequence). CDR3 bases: TGTGCCACCAGCAGAGATCTAGGGGGTCGAGAGACCCAGTACTTC. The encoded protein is CATSRDLGGRETQYF.

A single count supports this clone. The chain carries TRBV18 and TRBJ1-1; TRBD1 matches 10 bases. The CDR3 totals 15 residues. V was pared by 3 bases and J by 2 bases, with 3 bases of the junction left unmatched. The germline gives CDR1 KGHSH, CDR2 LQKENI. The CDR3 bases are TGTGCCAGCTCACCTGGGGACAGGGGCAACACTGAAGCTTTCTTT. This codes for CASSPGDRGNTEAFF. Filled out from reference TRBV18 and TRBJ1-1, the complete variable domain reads NAGVMQNPRHLVRRRGQEARLRCSPMKGHSHVYWYRQLPEEGLKFMVYLQKENIIDESGMPKERFSAEFPKEGPSILRIQQVVRGDSAAYFCASSPGDRGNTEAFFGQGTRLTVV.

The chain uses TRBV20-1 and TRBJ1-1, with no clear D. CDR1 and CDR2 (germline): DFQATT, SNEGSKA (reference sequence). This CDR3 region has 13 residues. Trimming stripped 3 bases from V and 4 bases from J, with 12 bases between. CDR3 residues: CSASSLAGTEAFF. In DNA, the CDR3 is TGCAGTGCTAGTTCTCTGGCAGGCACTGAAGCTTTCTTT.

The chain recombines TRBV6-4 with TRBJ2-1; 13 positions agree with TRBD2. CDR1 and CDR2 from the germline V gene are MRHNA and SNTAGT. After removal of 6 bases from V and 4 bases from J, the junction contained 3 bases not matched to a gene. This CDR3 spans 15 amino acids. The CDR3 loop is CASSLLAGGYNEQFF. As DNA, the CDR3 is TGTGCCAGCAGCTTACTAGCGGGGGGGTACAATGAGCAGTTCTTC.

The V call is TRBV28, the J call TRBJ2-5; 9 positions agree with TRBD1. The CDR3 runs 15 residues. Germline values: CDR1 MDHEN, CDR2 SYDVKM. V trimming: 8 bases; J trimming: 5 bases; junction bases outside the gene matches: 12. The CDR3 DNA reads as TGTGCCAGCGATCCAACAGGGGGCGCGGGCGAGACCCAGTACTTC. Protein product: CASDPTGGAGETQYF.

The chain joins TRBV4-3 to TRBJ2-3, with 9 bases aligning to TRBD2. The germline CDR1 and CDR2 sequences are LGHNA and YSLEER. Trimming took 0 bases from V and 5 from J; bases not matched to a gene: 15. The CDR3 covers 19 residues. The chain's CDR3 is CASSQETVGAGGRIDTQYF. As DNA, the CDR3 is TGCGCCAGCAGCCAAGAGACGGTAGGAGCGGGGGGCCGAATAGATACGCAGTATTTT.

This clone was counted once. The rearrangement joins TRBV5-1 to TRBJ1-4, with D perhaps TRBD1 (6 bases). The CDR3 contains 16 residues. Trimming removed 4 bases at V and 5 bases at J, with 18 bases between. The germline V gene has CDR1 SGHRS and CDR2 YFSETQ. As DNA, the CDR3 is TGCGCCAGCAGCCTGGATATTCAGGGGTCGAATGAAAAACTGTTTTTT. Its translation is CASSLDIQGSNEKLFF. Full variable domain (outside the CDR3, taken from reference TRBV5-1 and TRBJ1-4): KAGVTQTPRYLIKTRGQQVTLSCSPISGHRSVSWYQQTPGQGLQFLFEYFSETQRNKGNFPGRFSGRQFSNSRSEMNVSTLELGDSALYLCASSLDIQGSNEKLFFGSGTQLSVL.

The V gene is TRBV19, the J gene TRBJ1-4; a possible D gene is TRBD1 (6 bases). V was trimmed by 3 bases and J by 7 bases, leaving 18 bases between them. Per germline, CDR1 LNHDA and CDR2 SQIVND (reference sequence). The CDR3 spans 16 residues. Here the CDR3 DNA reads TGTGCCAGTAGTATCCGGGCCCGGGAAGGGGGTGAAAAACTGTTTTTT. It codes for CASSIRAREGGEKLFF.

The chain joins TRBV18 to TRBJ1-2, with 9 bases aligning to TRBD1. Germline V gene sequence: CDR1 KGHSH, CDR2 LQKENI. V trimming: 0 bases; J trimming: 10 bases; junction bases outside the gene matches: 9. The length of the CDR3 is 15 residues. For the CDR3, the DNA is TGTGCCAGCTCACCACCGCCGGGACAGGGTGGCGTCTACACCTTC. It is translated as CASSPPPGQGGVYTF.

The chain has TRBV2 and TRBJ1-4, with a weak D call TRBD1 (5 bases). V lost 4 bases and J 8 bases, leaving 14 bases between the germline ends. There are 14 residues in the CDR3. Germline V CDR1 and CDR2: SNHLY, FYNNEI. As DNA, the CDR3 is TGTGCCAGCAGTGGAGGGGAGGGCTACGAAAAACTGTTTTTT. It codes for CASSGGEGYEKLFF.

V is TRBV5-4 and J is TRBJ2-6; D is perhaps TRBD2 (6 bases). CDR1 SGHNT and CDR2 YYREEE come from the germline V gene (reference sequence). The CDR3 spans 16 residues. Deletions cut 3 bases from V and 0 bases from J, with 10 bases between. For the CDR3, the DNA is TGTGCCAGCAGCTCCAGCGGGCGCTCTGGGGCCAACGTCCTGACTTTC. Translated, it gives CASSSSGRSGANVLTF.

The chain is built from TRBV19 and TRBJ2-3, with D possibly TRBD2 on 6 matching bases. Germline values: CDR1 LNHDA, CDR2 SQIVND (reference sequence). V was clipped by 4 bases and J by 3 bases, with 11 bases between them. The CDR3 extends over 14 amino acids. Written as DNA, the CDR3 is TGTGCCAGTAGTAGCGGGGACGGGACAGATACGCAGTATTTT. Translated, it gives CASSSGDGTDTQYF. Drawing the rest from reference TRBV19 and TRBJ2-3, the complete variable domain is DGGITQSPKYLFRKEGQNVTLSCEQNLNHDAMYWYRQDPGQGLRLIYYSQIVNDFQKGDIAEGYSVSREKKESFPLTVTSAQKNPTAFYLCASSSGDGTDTQYFGPGTRLTVL.